These T cell receptor beta chains were read from a single sample in a study of T cell responses to AZD1222 COVID-19 vaccine. Libraries were prepared by immunoSEQ multiplex PCR; TCRdb keeps only in-frame clonotypes and omits some of them. The profile shows about 160,000 clones, approximately 90% of them singletons. This material consisted of peripheral blood, taken on day 0 of AZD1222 vaccination. Receptors were obtained from an adult in good health. CDR3s include the opening cysteine and the closing phenylalanine or tryptophan. The D gene is left open where the match is weak. The size field is filled for only some rows; it gives once, few, many or a size class.

clone_size	v_call	d_call	j_call	cdr3_aa	cdr3_nt
.	TRBV5-1	TRBD2	TRBJ2-3	CASSLELAGGLDTQYF	TGCGCCAGCAGCTTGGAGCTAGCGGGAGGGTTAGATACGCAGTATTTT
.	TRBV5-4	.	TRBJ1-3	CASSPRGGTSGNTIYF	TGTGCCAGCAGCCCTCGGGGGGGGACCTCTGGAAACACCATATATTTT
.	TRBV10-3	.	TRBJ1-2	CAISESQGHYGYTF	TGTGCCATCAGTGAGTCTCAGGGGCACTATGGCTACACCTTC
.	TRBV29-1	.	TRBJ1-6	CSALEGRGSPLHF	TGCAGCGCCCTAGAAGGAAGGGGTTCACCCCTCCACTTT
few	TRBV24-1	TRBD1	TRBJ2-2	CATSGTGHGELFF	TGTGCCACCAGTGGGACAGGGCACGGGGAGCTGTTTTTT
.	TRBV3-1/TRBV3-2	.	TRBJ1-1	CASSQGGDTEAFF	TGTGCCAGCAGCCAAGGTGGCGACACTGAAGCTTTCTTT
.	TRBV6-5	.	TRBJ2-4	CASRGAGVAKNIQYF	TGTGCCAGCAGGGGAGCGGGTGTAGCCAAAAACATTCAGTACTTC
.	TRBV28	.	TRBJ2-2	CASSLQVNTGELFF	TGTGCCAGCAGTTTACAGGTTAACACCGGGGAGCTGTTTTTT
once	TRBV7-8	.	TRBJ1-5	CASSLEAFSEGPQHF	TGTGCCAGCAGCTTAGAGGCTTTCTCGGAGGGGCCCCAGCATTTT
.	TRBV4-3	.	TRBJ1-4	CASSQEQALNEKLFF	TGCGCCAGCAGCCAAGAACAGGCTTTGAATGAAAAACTGTTTTTT
once	TRBV5-4	.	TRBJ2-1	CASSLGVQTSSGQFF	TGTGCCAGCAGCTTGGGAGTCCAGACTAGTTCCGGGCAGTTCTTC
.	TRBV5-1	.	TRBJ1-1	CASSLILRTEAFF	TGCGCCAGCAGCTTAATACTCCGGACTGAAGCTTTCTTT
few	TRBV6-4	TRBD2	TRBJ2-2	CASSDSGRATGELFF	TGTGCCAGCAGTGACAGCGGGAGGGCCACCGGGGAGCTGTTTTTT
.	TRBV5-6	TRBD1	TRBJ1-4	CASSRGQGYEKLFF	TGTGCCAGCAGCAGGGGACAGGGGTACGAAAAACTGTTTTTT
.	TRBV30	.	TRBJ1-2	CAWKGTTYGYTF	TGTGCCTGGAAGGGAACAACTTATGGCTACACCTTC
.	TRBV11-2	.	TRBJ1-4	CASSLGVATNEKLFF	TGTGCCAGCAGCTTAGGAGTGGCTACTAATGAAAAACTGTTTTTT
.	TRBV9	.	TRBJ1-1	CASSVGANTEAFF	TGTGCCAGCAGCGTCGGGGCGAACACTGAAGCTTTCTTT
.	TRBV7-3	TRBD2	TRBJ2-2	CASAIAGDTGELFF	TGTGCCAGCGCAATAGCGGGGGACACCGGGGAGCTGTTTTTT
.	TRBV30	.	TRBJ2-1	CAWSVDQAPRNEQFF	TGTGCCTGGAGTGTAGATCAAGCCCCCAGGAATGAGCAGTTCTTC
.	TRBV27	TRBD1	TRBJ2-1	CASILWAGGYNEQFF	TGTGCCAGCATACTATGGGCAGGGGGCTACAATGAGCAGTTCTTC
.	TRBV5-4	.	TRBJ2-3	CASSIGREGAHGAQYF	TGTGCCAGCAGCATTGGCAGGGAGGGGGCGCATGGTGCGCAGTATTTT
.	TRBV29-1	.	TRBJ2-7	CSVDRGGQYF	TGCAGCGTTGACAGGGGTGGGCAGTACTTC
.	TRBV3-1/TRBV3-2	.	TRBJ2-5	CASSQVAGRETQYF	TGTGCCAGCAGCCAAGTTGCGGGGCGGGAGACCCAGTACTTC
.	TRBV28	.	TRBJ1-2	CASSLSYGYTF	TGTGCCAGCAGTTTATCCTATGGCTACACCTTC
.	TRBV15	.	TRBJ1-1	CATTGSGNTEAFF	TGTGCCACCACGGGGAGTGGAAACACTGAAGCTTTCTTT
few	TRBV29-1	TRBD1	TRBJ1-1	CSVDGTGGEAFF	TGCAGCGTTGACGGGACAGGGGGCGAAGCTTTCTTT
.	TRBV3-1/TRBV3-2	.	TRBJ2-7	CASSQVDGTYEQYF	TGTGCCAGCAGCCAGGTAGACGGGACCTACGAGCAGTACTTC
.	TRBV6-5	.	TRBJ2-3	CASTPRGGTDTQYF	TGTGCCAGCACTCCCCGAGGGGGCACAGATACGCAGTATTTT
.	TRBV2	.	TRBJ1-3	CASSQNQGAGNTIYF	TGTGCCAGCAGTCAAAACCAGGGAGCCGGAAACACCATATATTTT
.	TRBV11-3	.	TRBJ2-7	CASSLRGGSSYEQYF	TGTGCCAGCAGCTTACGCGGAGGGAGCTCCTACGAGCAGTACTTC
.	TRBV7-2	TRBD2	TRBJ2-2	CASSFLAGGPGELFF	TGTGCCAGCAGCTTCCTAGCGGGGGGGCCCGGGGAGCTGTTTTTT
.	TRBV30	TRBD1	TRBJ1-1	CANRDSSTTEAFF	TGTGCGAACCGGGACAGCTCCACCACTGAAGCTTTCTTT
.	TRBV28	.	TRBJ1-1	CASSTGGADSNTEAFF	TGTGCCAGCAGTACCGGGGGGGCGGATTCGAACACTGAAGCTTTCTTT
.	TRBV18	.	TRBJ1-1	CASSPQKGTEAFF	TGTGCCAGCTCACCACAGAAGGGGACTGAAGCTTTCTTT
.	TRBV7-6	.	TRBJ2-7	CASSFGGDYEQYF	TGTGCCAGCAGCTTCGGCGGGGATTACGAGCAGTACTTC
.	TRBV15	TRBD1	TRBJ1-2	CATSEGSRGANYGYTF	TGTGCCACCAGCGAGGGGAGCAGGGGGGCTAACTATGGCTACACCTTC
.	TRBV7-2	.	TRBJ1-1	CASSLVGQSSEAFF	TGTGCCAGCAGCTTAGTTGGGCAGTCGTCTGAAGCTTTCTTT
.	TRBV7-2	.	TRBJ2-1	CASSLRGDRLGNEQFF	TGTGCCAGCAGCTTAAGAGGCGACCGTCTAGGGAATGAGCAGTTCTTC
.	TRBV24-1	.	TRBJ2-2	CATIDRYTGELFF	TGTGCCACCATTGACAGGTACACCGGGGAGCTGTTTTTT
.	TRBV5-1	TRBD1	TRBJ2-1	CASRNRDRANNEQFF	TGCGCCAGCAGGAACCGGGACAGAGCGAACAATGAGCAGTTCTTC
.	TRBV19	.	TRBJ1-2	CASNSGDGSYGYTF	TGTGCCAGTAACTCAGGGGACGGGAGCTATGGCTACACCTTC
.	TRBV3-1/TRBV3-2	.	TRBJ2-3	CASSPPSDTQYF	TGTGCCAGCAGCCCCCCGTCAGATACGCAGTATTTT
.	TRBV20-1	.	TRBJ1-5	CSASISGQGSQPQHF	TGCAGTGCTAGTATTTCAGGGCAGGGTAGCCAGCCCCAGCATTTT
.	TRBV19	.	TRBJ2-1	CASSPRARGSEQFF	TGTGCCAGTAGTCCCAGAGCGAGGGGAAGCGAGCAGTTCTTC
.	TRBV6-5	.	TRBJ2-2	CASSLGFGRHTGELFF	TGTGCCAGCAGTTTGGGGTTTGGGAGGCACACCGGGGAGCTGTTTTTT
.	TRBV29-1	TRBD1	TRBJ2-7	CSVTGTDLYEQYF	TGCAGCGTAACCGGGACAGATCTCTACGAGCAGTACTTC
.	TRBV28	TRBD2	TRBJ2-1	CASSPSRIGRSQPGYNEQFF	TGTGCCAGCAGCCCTTCGCGGATCGGGAGGAGCCAGCCGGGGTACAATGAGCAGTTCTTC
.	TRBV19	.	TRBJ2-3	CASSIGLASSDTQYF	TGTGCCAGTAGTATCGGGCTAGCTTCCTCAGATACGCAGTATTTT
.	TRBV10-3	TRBD1	TRBJ1-1	CAISDGQGAREAFF	TGTGCCATCAGTGATGGACAGGGGGCGCGGGAAGCTTTCTTT
.	TRBV19	.	TRBJ1-5	CASSISGFNQPQHF	TGTGCCAGTAGTATCTCGGGATTCAATCAGCCCCAGCATTTT
.	TRBV27	.	TRBJ2-7	CASSQTLAYEQYF	TGTGCCAGCAGTCAGACACTAGCTTACGAGCAGTACTTC
.	TRBV6-5	.	TRBJ1-6	CAVGKGINSPLHF	TGTGCCGTCGGGAAGGGGATCAATTCACCCCTCCACTTT
once	TRBV25-1	TRBD1	TRBJ1-6	CATRDRVDSPLHF	TGTGCCACCAGGGACAGGGTGGATTCACCCCTCCACTTT
.	TRBV5-6	.	TRBJ2-7	CASSPGPAGEQYF	TGTGCCAGCAGCCCTGGACCAGCGGGCGAGCAGTACTTC
few	TRBV5-1	TRBD1	TRBJ2-1	CASSSSTGINNEQFF	TGCGCCAGCAGCTCCTCGACAGGGATCAACAATGAGCAGTTCTTC
.	TRBV6-2/TRBV6-3	.	TRBJ1-6	CASSYSRESPLHF	TGTGCCAGCAGTTACTCCAGGGAATCACCCCTCCACTTT
.	TRBV30	TRBD1	TRBJ1-2	CAWTDRGRYYGYTF	TGTGCCTGGACGGACAGGGGGCGTTACTATGGCTACACCTTC
.	TRBV27	.	TRBJ1-1	CASKVQGQLLNTEAFF	TGTGCCAGCAAAGTTCAAGGACAGTTATTGAACACTGAAGCTTTCTTT
.	TRBV9	TRBD1	TRBJ1-2	CASSGGQGKRYTF	TGTGCCAGCAGCGGCGGACAGGGAAAAAGGTACACCTTC
.	TRBV9	.	TRBJ2-2	CASSVDRRGLFF	TGTGCCAGCAGCGTAGACCGTCGGGGGCTGTTTTTT